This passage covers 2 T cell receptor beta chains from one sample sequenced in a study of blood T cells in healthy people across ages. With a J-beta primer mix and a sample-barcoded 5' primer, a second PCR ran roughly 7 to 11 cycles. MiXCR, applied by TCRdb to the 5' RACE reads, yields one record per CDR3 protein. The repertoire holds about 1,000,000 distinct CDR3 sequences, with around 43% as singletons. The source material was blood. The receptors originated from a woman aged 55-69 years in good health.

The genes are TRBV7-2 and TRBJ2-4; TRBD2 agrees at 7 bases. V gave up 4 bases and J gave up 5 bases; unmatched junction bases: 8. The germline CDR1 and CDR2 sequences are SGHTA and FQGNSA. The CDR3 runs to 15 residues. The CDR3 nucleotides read TGTGCCAGCAGCTCCGATCCGCTAGCGGAAAACATTCAGTACTTC. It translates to CASSSDPLAENIQYF.

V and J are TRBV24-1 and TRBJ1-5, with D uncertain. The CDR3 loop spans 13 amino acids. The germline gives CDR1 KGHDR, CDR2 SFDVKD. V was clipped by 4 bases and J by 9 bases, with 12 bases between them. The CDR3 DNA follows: TGTGCCACCAGTGAAATGGGAGGGCGGCCCCAGCATTTT. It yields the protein CATSEMGGRPQHF.